Sequencing of this T cell receptor (beta chain) was carried out in a study of shared clonotypes between healthy human individuals. Study summary: Serving as donors were a couple of women and three men, whose ages spanned 18 to 49. The study's findings and limits: A reduction in generation probabilities was seen for non-shared clonotypes relative to those shared by all four donors.

The investigators split CD4+ cells into a CD45RA+ naive subset and a CD45RA-negative memory subset. The authors' processing: Junction-only sequences produced by ImmunoSEQ had no quality scores, so filtering differed. Method: immunoSEQ multiplex PCR; TCRdb's copy keeps in-frame clones and lacks some. The V and J calls and clone size come from that table; D and trimming were worked out from the DNA. This sample carries around 700,000 clones, less than 85% of them seen once, and the ten largest clones take 1.5% to 2%. Regarding this clone: Its target is unknown. Other DNA sequences in the sample encode the same CDR3.

With V trimmed by 4 bases and J by 5 bases, 5 bases remained unmatched. CDR3 size: 14 residues. Germline CDR1 SGHNT, CDR2 YYREEE (reference sequence). Sequencing was carried out using memory CD4+ T cells sorted from blood. The subset is: CD45RA-negative fraction. The chain is built from TRBV5-4 and TRBJ2-5; the match to TRBD1 covers 10 bases. The sequence derives from a woman aged 25 to 39 in good health. CDR3: CASSSDRGRETQYF. The CDR3 DNA reads as TGTGCCAGCAGCAGTGACAGGGGGCGGGAGACCCAGTACTTC.